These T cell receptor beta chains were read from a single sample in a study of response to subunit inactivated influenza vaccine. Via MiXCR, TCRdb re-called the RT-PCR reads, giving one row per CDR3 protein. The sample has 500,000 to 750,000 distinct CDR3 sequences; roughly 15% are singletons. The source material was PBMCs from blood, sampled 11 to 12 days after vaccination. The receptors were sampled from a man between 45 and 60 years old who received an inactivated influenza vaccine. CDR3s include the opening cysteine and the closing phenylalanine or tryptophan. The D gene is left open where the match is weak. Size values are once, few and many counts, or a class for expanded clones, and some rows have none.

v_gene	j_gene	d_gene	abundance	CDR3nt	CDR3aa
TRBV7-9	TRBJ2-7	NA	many	TGTGCCAGCAGTCTGTTTGCGGCGGCCCAGTACTTC	CASSLFAAAQYF
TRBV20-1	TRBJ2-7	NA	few	TGCAGTGCTAGAGAGGGGGGGGGGCGCCGGCCCTACGAGCAGTACTTC	CSAREGGGRRPYEQYF
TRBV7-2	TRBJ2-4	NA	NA	TGTGCCAGCAGCTTAGGGAGAGCAGATACCAAAAACATTCAGTACTTC	CASSLGRADTKNIQYF
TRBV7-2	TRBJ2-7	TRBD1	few	TGTGCCAGCAGCTTCGTGTGGACAGGGGATGGCTACGAGCAGTACTTC	CASSFVWTGDGYEQYF
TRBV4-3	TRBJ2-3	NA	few	TGCGCCAGCAGCCAAGCACCGGGACGATCAACAGATACGCAGTATTTT	CASSQAPGRSTDTQYF
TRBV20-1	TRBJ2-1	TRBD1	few	TGCAGTGCTTACGACAGGGGCCGCTACAATGAGCAGTTCTTC	CSAYDRGRYNEQFF
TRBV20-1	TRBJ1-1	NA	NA	TGCAGTGCTCCTCGCGATTCGAGGAGAAACACTGAAGCTTTCTTT	CSAPRDSRRNTEAFF
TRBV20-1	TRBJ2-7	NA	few	TGCAGTGCTATCCCCCCGACGGCGTCCTACGAGCAGTACTTC	CSAIPPTASYEQYF
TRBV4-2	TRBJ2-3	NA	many	TGTGCCAGCAGCCAAGATGGAGTGAGCACAGATACGCAGTATTTT	CASSQDGVSTDTQYF
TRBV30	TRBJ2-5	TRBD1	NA	TGTGCCTGGAGTGCCGGACAGGGTCCGGGGGAGACCCAGTACTTC	CAWSAGQGPGETQYF
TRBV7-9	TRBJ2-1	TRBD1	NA	TGTGCCAGCAGCTTATTGGACAGGGCTTACAATGAGCAGTTCTTC	CASSLLDRAYNEQFF
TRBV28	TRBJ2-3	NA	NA	TGTGCCAGCAGTTTATGGACAGCTCGCACAGATACGCAGTATTTT	CASSLWTARTDTQYF
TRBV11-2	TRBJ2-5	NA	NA	TGTGCCAGCAGCCACGTAAGCTCGGAGTCTCGGGAGACCCAGTACTTC	CASSHVSSESRETQYF
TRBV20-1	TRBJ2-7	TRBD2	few	TGCAGTGCTAGAGGGACTAGCGGGAGGTCCTCCTACGAGCAGTACTTC	CSARGTSGRSSYEQYF
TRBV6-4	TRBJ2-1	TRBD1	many	TGTGCCAGCAGTGACTTTTCCACAGGGGGCAATGAGCAGTTCTTC	CASSDFSTGGNEQFF
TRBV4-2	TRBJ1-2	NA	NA	TGTGCCAGCAGCCAAGATCAGGAAGACGGACCGTCTAACTATGGCTACACCTTC	CASSQDQEDGPSNYGYTF
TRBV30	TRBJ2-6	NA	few	TGTGCCTGTCCTAGTGGCAAGAGTTCTGGGGCCAACGTCCTGACTTTC	CACPSGKSSGANVLTF
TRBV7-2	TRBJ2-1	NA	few	TGTGCCAGCAGCTTTGACTCTGTCAACAATGAGCAGTTCTTC	CASSFDSVNNEQFF
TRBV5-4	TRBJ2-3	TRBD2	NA	TGTGCCAGCAGCCGAGAGCGGGGGGCCATAGATACGCAGTATTTT	CASSRERGAIDTQYF
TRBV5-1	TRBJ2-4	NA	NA	TGCGCCAGCAGCTTGAGTACGGAAAACATTCAGTACTTC	CASSLSTENIQYF
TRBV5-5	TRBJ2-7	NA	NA	TGTGCCAGCACCGAGGACTCTACAGCCTACGAGCAGTACTTC	CASTEDSTAYEQYF
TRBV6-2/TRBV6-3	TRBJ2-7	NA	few	TGTGCCAGCACCGATACGGTGGGCAGCTCCTACGAGCAGTACTTC	CASTDTVGSSYEQYF
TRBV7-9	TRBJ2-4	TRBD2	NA	TGTGCCAGCAGCTTAGTCTTGACTAGCGGGAACAAAAACATTCAGTACTTC	CASSLVLTSGNKNIQYF
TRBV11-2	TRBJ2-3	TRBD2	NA	TGTGCCAGCAGCTTAGTTTCTAGCGGCTTCACAGATACGCAGTATTTT	CASSLVSSGFTDTQYF
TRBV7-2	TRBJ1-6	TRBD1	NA	TGTGCCAGCAACGTACAGGGGGCCCATTCACCCCTCCACTTT	CASNVQGAHSPLHF
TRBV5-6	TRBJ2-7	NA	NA	TGTGCCAGCAGCTTGTTCGTTCTGCCCACCACCGCCTACGAGCAGTACTTC	CASSLFVLPTTAYEQYF
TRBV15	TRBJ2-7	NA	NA	TGTGCCACCAGCAGAGGGGGAGGTGTCGCAGACTACGAGCAGTACTTC	CATSRGGGVADYEQYF
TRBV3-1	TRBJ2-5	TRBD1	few	TGTGCCAGCAGCCAAGCGACAGGGGGCTATCAAGAGACCCAGTACTTC	CASSQATGGYQETQYF
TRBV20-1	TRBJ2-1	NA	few	TGCAGTGCTAGTGAACGGGTAATCAATGAGCAGTTCTTC	CSASERVINEQFF
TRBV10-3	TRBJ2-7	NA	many	TGTGCCATCAGTGAAGGGGGGGCGCGGACCTACGAGCAGTACTTC	CAISEGGARTYEQYF
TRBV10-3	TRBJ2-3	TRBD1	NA	TGTGCCATGGGGACAGTAAAGGGTACGCAGTATTTT	CAMGTVKGTQYF
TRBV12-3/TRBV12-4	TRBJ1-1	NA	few	TGTGCCAGCAGTTTACAGGGGCCCCTGAACACTGAAGCTTTCTTT	CASSLQGPLNTEAFF
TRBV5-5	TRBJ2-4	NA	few	TGTGCCAGCAGCTCCAACGGACGGAACGGGGGCAAAAACATTCAGTACTTC	CASSSNGRNGGKNIQYF
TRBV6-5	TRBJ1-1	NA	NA	TGTGCCAGCAGTTACGTCGGGGGCTACGGAACTGAAGCTTTCTTT	CASSYVGGYGTEAFF
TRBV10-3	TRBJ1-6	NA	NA	TGTCCCATCAGTTTTGACAGGAGCTATAATTCACCCCTCCACTTT	CPISFDRSYNSPLHF
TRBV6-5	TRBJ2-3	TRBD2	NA	TGTGCCAGCAGTTACCAGGGGACTAGCAGGGATACGCAGTATTTT	CASSYQGTSRDTQYF
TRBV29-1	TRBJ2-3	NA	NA	TGCAGCGTTGAACTCAGTTCAGATACGCAGTATTTT	CSVELSSDTQYF
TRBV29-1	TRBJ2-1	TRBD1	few	TGCAGCACCCGGACAGGGGTGGCTGAGCAGTTCTTC	CSTRTGVAEQFF
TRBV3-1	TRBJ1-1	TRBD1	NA	TGTGCCGGCAGCCCCGGACAGGGTAACACTGAAGCTTTCTTT	CAGSPGQGNTEAFF
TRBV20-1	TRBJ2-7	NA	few	TGCAGTGCTAGACGTCAACGCTCCGGGACCAACTACGAGCAGTACTTC	CSARRQRSGTNYEQYF
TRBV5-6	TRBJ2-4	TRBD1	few	TGTGCCAGCAGCCTGACAGGGCAGATAGCCAAAAACATTCAGTACTTC	CASSLTGQIAKNIQYF
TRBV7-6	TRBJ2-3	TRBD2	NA	TGTGCCAGCAGCTTACGGGGGGGAACTTATCGAAAGACAGATACGCAGTATTTT	CASSLRGGTYRKTDTQYF
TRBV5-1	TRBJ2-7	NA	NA	TGCGCCAGCAGCTTGACCGGTCACAGTCCTTACGAGCAGTACTTC	CASSLTGHSPYEQYF
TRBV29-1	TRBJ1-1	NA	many	TGCAGCGTTGAAAGGCCCCTTAACAGGGAGACTGAAGCTTTCTTT	CSVERPLNRETEAFF